These T cell receptor beta chains were read from a single sample in a study of cytomegalovirus exposure and HLA in healthy donors. Only in-frame clones appear in the TCRdb table, and some are missing; sequencing was by immunoSEQ multiplex PCR. The data show some 160,000 clones, 88% seen once. Sequenced: PBMCs. These TCRs come from a man aged 18 to 29 in good health and CMV-seronegative. Each CDR3 is given with its conserved first and last residue. D genes are given only for firm matches. Clone size is shown for a subset of rows, as once, few, many or a class of expanded clone.

>-|TRBJ1-6|-|TRBV20-1
TGCAGTGCACGGAGGAATTCACCCCTCCACTTT
CSARRNSPLHF
>-|TRBJ2-7|-|TRBV29-1
TGCAGCGTTGCCCCAAATGTGGCCGAGCAGTACTTC
CSVAPNVAEQYF
>-|TRBJ2-5|TRBD2|TRBV7-2
TGTGCCAGCAGCCCCCGTCTGCGCGGGAGGGGGGAGACCCAGTACTTC
CASSPRLRGRGETQYF
>-|TRBJ2-3|TRBD1|TRBV6-6
TGTGCCAGCAGCAGAGGGGGACAGGGCACAGATACGCAGTATTTT
CASSRGGQGTDTQYF
>-|TRBJ1-2|-|TRBV28
TGTGCCAGCGGATTGGTCTCAAGAGGCTATGGCTACACCTTC
CASGLVSRGYGYTF
>few|TRBJ2-1|TRBD2|TRBV18
TGTGCCAGCTCGCATGAGACGCGGGGGGTGAATGAGCAGTTCTTC
CASSHETRGVNEQFF
>-|TRBJ1-1|TRBD1|TRBV6-5
TGTGCCAGCAGTTACGGGACAGAGAACACTGAAGCTTTCTTT
CASSYGTENTEAFF
>-|TRBJ2-3|-|TRBV7-6
TGTGCCAGCAGCCCCCAAACGACTAGCACAGATACGCAGTATTTT
CASSPQTTSTDTQYF
>-|TRBJ2-5|TRBD2|TRBV7-6
TGTGCCAGCAGCCGATACTTTAGCGGGGGCAAGACCCAGTACTTC
CASSRYFSGGKTQYF
>once|TRBJ2-2|-|TRBV7-6
TGTGCCAGCAGCTTATATGGGGGGACCGGGGAGCTGTTTTTT
CASSLYGGTGELFF
>-|TRBJ1-5|-|TRBV5-6
TGTGCCAGCAGGAGTTTCCGGGGGAGTCAGCCCCAGCATTTT
CASRSFRGSQPQHF
>-|TRBJ1-3|-|TRBV25-1
TGTGCCAGCAGTGATGAACAGGGCTCCCCTGGAAACACCATATATTTT
CASSDEQGSPGNTIYF
>-|TRBJ2-3|TRBD2|TRBV7-2
TGTGCCAGCAGCTTAGCAGTAGTAGCGGGAAGAAGTTATTTT
CASSLAVVAGRSYF
>-|TRBJ1-1|-|TRBV14
TGTGCCAGCAGCCAAGAAGGGGATACTGAAGCTTTCTTT
CASSQEGDTEAFF
>-|TRBJ2-3|-|TRBV4-1
TGCGCCAGCAGCCAAGATGTGACGGGGATAACAGATACGCAGTATTTT
CASSQDVTGITDTQYF
>-|TRBJ2-5|-|TRBV4-2
TGTGCCAGCAGCCAAGAAGGCGCCGAGCGGGGAAGGGGGGAGACCCAGTACTTC
CASSQEGAERGRGETQYF
>once|TRBJ2-2|TRBD2|TRBV7-9
TGTGCCAGCACCGGGGGGGCAGGTGGTAGCACCGGGGAGCTGTTTTTT
CASTGGAGGSTGELFF
>-|TRBJ2-3|-|TRBV11-3
TGTGCCAGCAGCCTAAGCAGGGGCGCAGATACGCAGTATTTT
CASSLSRGADTQYF
>few|TRBJ2-1|-|TRBV6-5
TGTGCCAGCAGTGGGCCGAATGAGCAGTTCTTC
CASSGPNEQFF
>-|TRBJ1-5|-|TRBV6-1
TGTGCCAGCAGTGAACTCTGGGCGAGCAATCAGCCCCAGCATTTT
CASSELWASNQPQHF
>-|TRBJ2-5|TRBD2|TRBV11-3
TGTGCCAGCAGCCTCAGACTAGCGGGAGAGGGGGAGACCCAGTACTTC
CASSLRLAGEGETQYF